What follows are 21 T cell receptor beta chains derived from one specimen sequenced in a study of T cells in Graves' hyperthyroidism and ophthalmopathy (dated by TCRdb to the late 2010s). Library preparation used multiplex PCR. Instrument on record: Illumina HiSeq 2000. The TCR beta CDR3 regions were amplified from the RNA transcripts. For the first round of RT-PCR on the TCR CDR3, the HTBI primer set was used together with the Qiagen OneStep RT-PCR kit. Starting from the raw public reads, TCRdb applied fastp trimming at Q25, assembled clones with MiXCR and retained in-frame beta chains. Each entry merges the rows of one CDR3 protein and shows their most common DNA and genes. In this sample the table shows 250,000 or so distinct CDR3 sequences, approximately 16% of which occur a single time. Clones ranked in the top ten supply around 31% of the sample. The specimen was blood. The receptors here all came from a woman aged 45-59 years with Graves' hyperthyroidism that later progressed to Graves' ophthalmopathy.

This clonotype was found many times. The chain carries TRBV18 and TRBJ1-5; 10 nucleotides agree with TRBD1. In germline, CDR1 is KGHSH, CDR2 LQKENI. CDR3 length equals 15 residues. J gave up 6 bases and V 5 bases, and 7 bases lay outside the gene matches. For the CDR3, the DNA is TGTGCCAGCTCATCCGGGACAGGGGCTTTTCAGCCCCAGCATTTT. It translates to CASSSGTGAFQPQHF.

The V call is TRBV6-4, the J call TRBJ2-1, with D possibly TRBD2 on 6 matching bases. This CDR3 spans 16 amino acids. Germline V gene lookup returns CDR1 MRHNA and CDR2 SNTAGT. The V gene lost 4 bases and the J gene lost 0 bases, with 13 bases spanning the gap. The CDR3, as DNA: TGTGCCAGCAGTGGGGTTGGAGGGCGCTCCTACAATGAGCAGTTCTTC. Translation: CASSGVGGRSYNEQFF.

The V and J genes are TRBV11-2 and TRBJ1-6; TRBD1 might be the D (5 bases). Germline values: CDR1 SGHAT, CDR2 FQNNGV. V lost 5 bases and J lost 6, with 11 bases in between. CDR3 size: 14 residues. CDR3 sequence (DNA): TGTGCCAGCAGCCCGGGACGGTTTAATTCACCCCTCCACTTT. This encodes CASSPGRFNSPLHF. The entire variable domain, with the rest obtained from reference TRBV11-2 and TRBJ1-6, is as follows: EAGVAQSPRYKIIEKRQSVAFWCNPISGHATLYWYQQILGQGPKLLIQFQNNGVVDDSQLPKDRFSAERLKGVDSTLKIQPAKLEDSAVYLCASSPGRFNSPLHFGNGTRLTVT.

The genes are TRBV7-2 and TRBJ1-2; no reliable D call. Germline CDR1 is SGHTA and CDR2 is FQGNSA. The V and J ends lost 2 bases and 2 bases respectively, with 15 bases between them. The CDR3 contains 16 residues. CDR3 sequence (DNA): TGTGCCAGCAGCTTATCCCCTTGGCGGGTCAACTATGGCTACACCTTC. Protein sequence: CASSLSPWRVNYGYTF.

The chain employs TRBV5-6 and TRBJ2-3; TRBD2 agrees at 10 bases. The V and J ends lost 4 bases and 1 base, in that order; junction bases with no gene match: 12. CDR3 length: 18 amino acids. Germline CDR1 SGHDT, CDR2 YYEEEE. CDR3 protein: CASSLIVLAGVGTDTQYF. The CDR3 nucleotides read TGTGCCAGCAGCCTGATCGTCCTAGCGGGGGTGGGCACAGATACGCAGTATTTT.

This clonotype was seen ten or more times. The rearrangement links TRBV11-1 to TRBJ2-7; D remains ambiguous. The V gene's germline CDR1 is SGHAT and CDR2 FQDESV (reference sequence). With 5 bases removed from V and 5 bases from J, the gap between germline ends came to 10 bases. The CDR3 contains 12 residues. The CDR3 bases are TGTGCCAGCAGCCCGCAGTGGAACGAGCAGTACTTC. This gives the protein CASSPQWNEQYF.

This clonotype was seen repeatedly, ten times or more. J is TRBJ2-7 and V is TRBV11-2, with D uncertain. The germline gives CDR1 SGHAT, CDR2 FQNNGV. There are 14 residues in the CDR3. The V end was cut by 5 bases, the J end by 2 bases, with 13 bases between. CDR3 nucleotides: TGTGCCAGCAGCCGTTATGACACTACCTACGAGCAGTACTTC. Its protein is CASSRYDTTYEQYF.

This clonotype was counted many times. The chain links TRBV25-1 to TRBJ2-7, with a possible D match to TRBD1 (5 bases). The V end was cut by 3 bases, the J end by 2 bases, with 14 bases between. The CDR3 totals 15 residues. In germline, CDR1 is MGHDK, CDR2 SYGVNS. The CDR3 is CASSDWTPPAYEQYF. In nucleotides, the CDR3 is TGTGCCAGCAGTGACTGGACACCCCCCGCCTACGAGCAGTACTTC.

V and J are TRBV5-1 and TRBJ2-5, with D uncertain. The CDR3 has 14 residues. Trimming removed 0 bases from V and 5 bases from J, with 11 bases in between. The germline gives CDR1 SGHRS, CDR2 YFSETQ. The CDR3 protein is CASSLGPLGETQYF. CDR3 nucleotide sequence: TGCGCCAGCAGCTTGGGACCGCTGGGGGAGACCCAGTACTTC.

This clonotype was recorded a few times. The V call is TRBV19, the J call TRBJ2-7; no definite D call. The CDR3 spans 15 residues. V lost 7 bases, J lost 2 bases, and 18 bases lay in between. Germline V gene lookup returns CDR1 LNHDA and CDR2 SQIVND (reference sequence). This CDR3 reads CASKADRGFTYEQYF. The CDR3, as DNA: TGTGCCAGTAAGGCAGACCGAGGATTTACCTACGAGCAGTACTTC.

In its sample, this clonotype was seen many times. This sequence joins TRBV28 and TRBJ2-3, with D unclear. CDR3 length equals 15 residues. CDR1 is MDHEN, CDR2 SYDVKM, per germline. V lost 3 bases, J lost 7 bases, and 17 bases lay in between. The DNA of the CDR3 is TGTGCCAGCAGTTTCCCGGGCACCCGATCGTATACGCAGTATTTT. This encodes CASSFPGTRSYTQYF.

This clonotype was recorded at least ten times. This sequence joins TRBV11-2 and TRBJ2-3, with D uncertain. The V gene's germline CDR1 is SGHAT and CDR2 FQNNGV. This CDR3 spans 10 amino acids. Trimming pared 0 bases from V and 8 bases from J, leaving 0 bases between. The CDR3 coding sequence is TGTGCCAGCAGCTTAGATACGCAGTATTTT. This sequence encodes CASSLDTQYF.

This clonotype was found a few times. The rearrangement links TRBV9 to TRBJ2-2; 8 bases are a match to TRBD2. The CDR3 contains 18 residues. The V and J ends lost 0 bases and 1 base, in that order; junction bases with no gene match: 8. Germline assignment: CDR1 SGDLS and CDR2 YYNGEE. CDR3 bases: TGTGCCAGCAGCGTAGGTGGGGCTGGGACTAGGAACACCGGGGAGCTGTTTTTT. It encodes CASSVGGAGTRNTGELFF.

V usage is TRBV10-2 and J usage is TRBJ1-3, with a possible D match to TRBD1 (5 bases). This CDR3 is 13 amino acids long. Germline CDR1 is WSHSY and CDR2 is SAAADI. V lost 8 bases and J 2 bases, leaving 10 bases between the germline ends. The CDR3: CASVSGAGNTIYF. CDR3 bases: TGCGCCAGCGTCTCGGGGGCTGGAAACACCATATATTTT.

This clonotype has ten or more counts. This chain links TRBV29-1 with TRBJ1-1, with 7 bases matching TRBD1. V lost 0 bases to trimming and J lost 3 bases; unmatched junction nucleotides: 7. The CDR3 extends over 15 amino acids. Per the germline V gene, CDR1 is SQVTM and CDR2 is ANQGSEA. This CDR3 reads CSVEDRAGGDTEAFF. DNA for the CDR3: TGCAGCGTTGAAGATCGGGCAGGGGGGGACACTGAAGCTTTCTTT.

The J gene is TRBJ2-7, the V gene TRBV4-1, with 7 bases matching TRBD2. The V segment lost 0 bases and the J segment 5 bases; nucleotides outside the gene matches: 10. The germline V gene encodes CDR1 MGHRA and CDR2 YSYEKL. CDR3 size: 16 residues. CDR3 in amino acids: CASSQDSLAEADEQYF. The CDR3 coding sequence is TGCGCCAGCAGCCAAGATTCTCTAGCGGAGGCTGACGAGCAGTACTTC.

V gene TRBV12-3 or TRBV12-4 combines with J gene TRBJ1-1; D is uncertain. The length of the CDR3 is 13 residues. Trimming cost V 6 bases and J 5 bases, with 13 bases left between them. CDR3 coding DNA: TGTGCCAGCAGCCAGTCTCGGCGGACTGAAGCTTTCTTT. This translates into CASSQSRRTEAFF.

Comment on this clonotype: Sequence at one end of the junction differs from germline and may be a read error. The rearrangement uses TRBV7-3 and TRBJ2-1, with 12 bases identical to TRBD2. Germline values: CDR1 SGHTA, CDR2 FQGTGA. This CDR3 is built from 15 residues. Here the CDR3 reads CASSSLAGGYNGQFF. In DNA, the CDR3 is TGTGCCAGCAGCTCCCTAGCGGGGGGGTACAATGGGCAGTTCTTC.

This clonotype was picked up many times. The chain employs TRBV27 and TRBJ1-1; D might be TRBD1 (5 bases). This CDR3 contains 15 residues. Trimming left V 6 bases short and J 5 bases short, with 19 bases between. Germline CDR1 reads MNHEY; CDR2 reads SMNVEV (reference sequence). The CDR3 DNA reads as TGTGCCAGCAGGCCCTCTGGGGGGGAGTGGACTGAAGCTTTCTTT. Translating gives CASRPSGGEWTEAFF.

This clonotype was counted at least ten times. V usage is TRBV4-1 and J usage is TRBJ2-7; 10 bases map to TRBD2. The trim removed 0 bases at V and 2 bases at J, leaving 1 base unmatched. The CDR3 spans 15 residues. Looked up from germline, CDR1 is MGHRA and CDR2 is YSYEKL. CDR3 amino acids: CASSQDSGRAYEQYF. The CDR3 nucleotides are TGCGCCAGCAGCCAAGACAGCGGGAGGGCCTACGAGCAGTACTTC.

This clonotype appeared many times. This chain joins TRBV6-1 and TRBJ2-1; D ambiguous. Germline lookup yields CDR1 MNHNS and CDR2 SASEGT. The V and J ends lost 1 base and 12 bases respectively, with 7 bases between them. This CDR3 has 11 residues. The CDR3 reads CASSEGPWQFF. The CDR3 DNA sequence: TGTGCCAGCAGTGAAGGACCTTGGCAGTTCTTC.